The 19 T cell receptor beta chains given below trace back to one sample, sequenced in a study of T cell repertoires in cytomegalovirus infection. Via MiXCR, TCRdb re-called the reads, giving one row per CDR3 protein. The sample includes about 400,000 distinct CDR3 sequences, about a third of them seen just once. These TCRs' antigens remain unknown. The starting material was cultured PBMCs, obtained from culture after CMV antigen stimulation. These receptor sequences come from a human donor in good health (CMV status not recorded). Some clones in this sample may be carry-over from other donors' samples.

CDR3 sequence: CASSQGGWTSGGQGETQYF. The CDR3 region has the DNA TGTGCCAGCAGCCAAGGGGGTTGGACTAGCGGGGGGCAGGGGGAGACCCAGTACTTC. The chain links TRBV3-1 to TRBJ2-5; TRBD2 agrees at 14 bases. Germline V gene lookup returns CDR1 LGHDT and CDR2 YNNKEL (reference sequence). Trimming removed 1 base from V and 5 bases from J; junction bases left unmatched: 12. This CDR3 contains 19 residues.

The chain employs TRBV6-1 and TRBJ1-4; 7 bases are a match to TRBD1. Looked up from germline, CDR1 is MNHNS and CDR2 is SASEGT. J lost 5 bases, V lost 6 bases, and 3 bases had no gene match. This CDR3 is built from 13 residues. The CDR3 loop reads CASRGQQNEKLFF. CDR3 in DNA: TGTGCCAGCAGGGGACAGCAAAATGAAAAACTGTTTTTT.

In DNA form, the CDR3 reads TGTGCCAGTAGTATGCTGGGATCTCAAGAGACCCAGTACTTC. Translating gives CASSMLGSQETQYF. This rearrangement joins TRBV19 to TRBJ2-5, with unresolved D. The CDR3 extends over 14 amino acids. Germline CDR1 is LNHDA and CDR2 is SQIVND (reference sequence). Trimming cost V 3 bases and J 2 bases, with 10 bases left between them.

In this sample, this clonotype turned up a few times. V gene TRBV7-3 combines with J gene TRBJ2-2; D not resolved. Germline V CDR1 and CDR2: SGHTA, FQGTGA. The CDR3 spans 16 residues. With 0 bases removed from V and 0 bases from J, the gap between germline ends came to 8 bases. CDR3 coding DNA: TGTGCCAGCAGCTTAACAGGCCCTGCGAACACCGGGGAGCTGTTTTTT. It codes for CASSLTGPANTGELFF. Variable domain in full (rest from reference TRBV7-3 and TRBJ2-2): GAGVSQTPSNKVTEKGKYVELRCDPISGHTALYWYRQSLGQGPEFLIYFQGTGAADDSGLPNDRFFAVRPEGSVSTLKIQRTERGDSAVYLCASSLTGPANTGELFFGEGSRLTVL.

There are many counts of this clonotype. The chain joins TRBV10-2 to TRBJ1-1; no definite D call. V lost 6 bases, J lost 0 bases, and 8 bases lay in between. Looked up from germline, CDR1 is WSHSY and CDR2 is SAAADI. There are 13 residues in the CDR3. CDR3 nucleotides: TGCGCCAGCAGGCTGACAATGAACACTGAAGCTTTCTTT. Translating it yields CASRLTMNTEAFF.

This clonotype has a handful of counts. This rearrangement joins TRBV27 to TRBJ2-1, with D perhaps TRBD1 (5 bases). Trimming removed 1 base from V and 10 bases from J, with 17 bases in between. This CDR3 is 15 amino acids long. Germline values: CDR1 MNHEY, CDR2 SMNVEV (reference sequence). The CDR3, as DNA: TGTGCCAGCAGTTTATACGCACAGGTGTTTGGAGAGCAGTTCTTC. Translating gives CASSLYAQVFGEQFF.

CDR3 bases: TGTGCCATCAGTGAGGACACGCAAAAGCCCCAGCATTTT. Translated, it gives CAISEDTQKPQHF. The V call is TRBV10-3, the J call TRBJ1-5, with D unresolved. Looked up from germline, CDR1 is ENHRY and CDR2 is SYGVKD. V lost 2 bases and J 8 bases, leaving 10 bases between the germline ends. CDR3 length equals 13 residues.

Many counts were recorded for this clonotype. The rearrangement uses TRBV19 and TRBJ1-2, with D possibly matching TRBD1 (6 bases). Germline V gives CDR1 LNHDA, CDR2 SQIVND (reference sequence). The CDR3 runs 12 residues. Deletions cut 5 bases from V and 4 bases from J, with 8 bases between. The CDR3 nucleotides are TGTGCCAGTAGTGTGGACAGCTATGGCTACACCTTC. Encoded protein: CASSVDSYGYTF. Full variable domain (missing parts from reference TRBV19 and TRBJ1-2): DGGITQSPKYLFRKEGQNVTLSCEQNLNHDAMYWYRQDPGQGLRLIYYSQIVNDFQKGDIAEGYSVSREKKESFPLTVTSAQKNPTAFYLCASSVDSYGYTFGSGTRLTVV.

This chain connects TRBV24-1 to TRBJ1-1, with 9 bases identical to TRBD1. The J segment lost 4 bases and the V segment lost 3 bases, leaving 5 bases of the junction unmatched. This CDR3 is built from 15 residues. Per germline, CDR1 KGHDR and CDR2 SFDVKD. CDR3 nucleotides: TGTGCCACCAGTGATACGGACAGGGGCCCCACTGAAGCTTTCTTT. Translation: CATSDTDRGPTEAFF.

CDR3 residues: CSVEEGGTREQYF. CDR3 in DNA: TGCAGCGTTGAAGAAGGTGGGACTCGCGAGCAGTACTTC. The chain employs TRBV29-1 and TRBJ2-7, with D possibly matching TRBD2 (6 bases). This CDR3 spans 13 amino acids. Trimming took off 0 bases at V and 6 bases at J, with 12 bases between the two ends. Germline values: CDR1 SQVTM, CDR2 ANQGSEA.

This clonotype was seen only a few times. The chain is built from TRBV19 and TRBJ1-3; D is uncertain. V was shortened by 5 bases and J by 2 bases, with 13 bases between the two germline ends. The CDR3 sequence is 15 residues long. Germline V gene lookup returns CDR1 LNHDA and CDR2 SQIVND (reference sequence). The CDR3 region is CASSPAGSPGNTIYF. For the CDR3, the DNA is TGTGCCAGTAGTCCCGCCGGATCTCCTGGAAACACCATATATTTT.

The chain carries TRBV6-2 or TRBV6-3 and TRBJ1-6; no firm D call. Germline loops: CDR1 MNHEY, CDR2 SVGEGT. This CDR3 is 14 amino acids long. Trimming removed 2 bases at V and 7 bases at J, with 9 bases between. The chain's CDR3 is CASSYNGGNSPLHF. The CDR3 DNA reads as TGTGCCAGCAGTTACAACGGCGGCAATTCACCCCTCCACTTT.

The chain uses TRBV20-1 and TRBJ2-1; 12 bases are shared with TRBD2. The germline CDR1 and CDR2 sequences are DFQATT and SNEGSKA (reference sequence). This CDR3 spans 14 amino acids. The junction had 9 bases not matched to a gene; V was cut back by 5 bases and J by 10 bases. The CDR3 reads CSAASGRAAVEQFF. The DNA of the CDR3 is TGCAGTGCTGCTAGCGGGAGGGCCGCCGTGGAGCAGTTCTTC.

Concerning this clonotype: A single base separates this from a much larger clone, so it may be a read error. This chain uses TRBV7-2 with TRBJ2-5; the match to TRBD2 covers 9 bases. The CDR3 length is 15 residues. Germline CDR1 and CDR2: SGHTA and FQGNSA. The CDR3 region has the DNA TGTGCCAGCAGCCTAGCGGGGATGTACCAAGAGACCCAGTACTTC. This codes for CASSLAGMYQETQYF.

The chain has TRBV12-3 or TRBV12-4 and TRBJ1-4; D unclear. The CDR3 totals 15 residues. V was clipped by 2 bases and J by 4 bases, with 11 bases between them. DNA for the CDR3: TGTGCCAGCAGTTTAAGCCAGGCCCTTAATGAAAAACTGTTTTTT. Residues: CASSLSQALNEKLFF.

In this sample, this clonotype turned up a few times. The chain recombines TRBV9 with TRBJ1-1; D possibly corresponds to TRBD1 (5 bases). This CDR3 is 14 amino acids long. Germline values: CDR1 SGDLS, CDR2 YYNGEE. V dropped 4 bases and J dropped 7 bases, with 17 bases sitting between them. The CDR3 loop reads CASSPLGGRGEAFF. The DNA of the CDR3 is TGTGCCAGCAGCCCCTTGGGGGGTAGAGGTGAAGCTTTCTTT.

A few counts support this clonotype. This chain links TRBV9 with TRBJ1-4; no reliable D call. The CDR3 contains 15 residues. Germline-derived CDR1 and CDR2 are SGDLS and YYNGEE. The V end lost 0 bases, the J end lost 2 bases, and 8 bases lay between the germline ends. The CDR3, as DNA: TGTGCCAGCAGCGTAGCGGGGAGCACTAATGAAAAACTGTTTTTT. Protein: CASSVAGSTNEKLFF.

The V call is TRBV20-1, the J call TRBJ2-3, with TRBD2 matching over 10 bases. This CDR3 is built from 14 residues. The V gene's germline CDR1 is DFQATT and CDR2 SNEGSKA (reference sequence). Trimming removed 1 base from V and 3 bases from J; junction bases left unmatched: 1. CDR3 coding DNA: TGCAGTGCTAGAGCGGGACTAGCGACAGATACGCAGTATTTT. Amino acids: CSARAGLATDTQYF.

Of note for this clonotype: This may arise from a read error, as a much more abundant clone is one base away. J is TRBJ2-1 and V is TRBV7-2; a weak D match, TRBD2 (5 bases). The CDR3 length is 16 residues. Per the germline V gene, CDR1 is SGHTA and CDR2 is FQGNSA. DNA of the CDR3: TGTGCCAGCAGCCCTAGCCTCCCCTTGGCCCTCAATGAGCAGATCTTC. Translation gives CASSPSLPLALNEQIF.